The 21 T cell receptor beta chains below come from one sample, sequenced in a study of control samples from healthy donors and cancer patients. TCRdb's copy holds only in-frame clones and misses some; the assay was immunoSEQ multiplex PCR. The sample contains some 140,000 clones, roughly 89% of which appear only once. The specimen sequenced was PBMCs. These receptors were taken from a man between 45 and 60 years old with head and neck cancer.

V gene TRBV6-1 combines with J gene TRBJ1-1; TRBD1 is a possible D gene (6 bases). Germline V gene sequence: CDR1 MNHNS, CDR2 SASEGT. This CDR3 comprises 14 residues. V lost 3 bases, J lost 5 bases, and 13 bases lay in between. For the CDR3, the DNA is TGTGCCAGCAGTGATTACGGGGGGCCAACTGAAGCTTTCTTT. Its protein product is CASSDYGGPTEAFF.

The chain carries TRBV18 and TRBJ1-4, with D uncertain. V was clipped by 4 bases and J by 7 bases, with 10 bases between them. CDR3 length equals 13 residues. Germline V lookup: CDR1 KGHSH, CDR2 LQKENI. The CDR3 region is CASSLAVIEKLFF. DNA of the CDR3: TGTGCCAGCTCACTGGCGGTGATTGAAAAACTGTTTTTT.

The V gene is TRBV4-1, the J gene TRBJ2-2; TRBD1 matches at 7 bases. There are 18 residues in the CDR3. Germline values: CDR1 MGHRA, CDR2 YSYEKL. Unmatched junction bases numbered 12, after V lost 0 bases and J lost 5 bases. CDR3 sequence: CASSQELGLTGFTGELFF. Written as DNA, the CDR3 is TGCGCCAGCAGCCAAGAATTAGGGCTGACAGGGTTTACCGGGGAGCTGTTTTTT.

The V gene is TRBV7-2, the J gene TRBJ1-4, with 8 nucleotides matching TRBD1. CDR3 size: 18 residues. CDR1 is SGHTA, CDR2 FQGNSA, per germline. Trimming cost V 5 bases and J 2 bases; bases outside gene matches: 13. This chain's CDR3 is CASSIQGASTPTNEKLFF. Here the CDR3 DNA reads TGTGCCAGCAGCATCCAGGGGGCGAGTACTCCCACTAATGAAAAACTGTTTTTT.

The chain links TRBV6-6 to TRBJ1-2; D gene unclear. The V gene's germline CDR1 is MNHNY and CDR2 SVGAGI (reference sequence). Trimming cost V 8 bases and J 1 base, with 8 bases left between them. The length of the CDR3 is 12 residues. The CDR3 region has the DNA TGTGCCAGCCAGCCTAATAACTATGGCTACACCTTC. Translating it yields CASQPNNYGYTF.

J is TRBJ2-1 and V is TRBV13, with 7 bases lining up with TRBD2. This CDR3 is built from 15 residues. Trimming took 3 bases from V and 5 from J; bases not matched to a gene: 7. The germline V gene has CDR1 PRHDT and CDR2 FYEKMQ (reference sequence). This CDR3 is CASSLLADHNNEQFF. CDR3 nucleotides: TGTGCCAGCAGCTTGCTAGCGGACCATAACAATGAGCAGTTCTTC.

This clone occurred a few times. This sequence joins TRBV30 and TRBJ1-5, with D unresolved. In germline, CDR1 is GTSNPN, CDR2 SVGIG (reference sequence). The CDR3 totals 13 residues. V lost 1 base, J lost 5 bases, and 9 bases lay in between. CDR3 region: CAWSGRYYQPQHF. The CDR3 DNA reads as TGTGCCTGGAGTGGGCGCTACTATCAGCCCCAGCATTTT.

The chain recombines TRBV5-4 with TRBJ2-1; TRBD1 or TRBD2 may be the D gene (5 bases each). The CDR3 spans 15 residues. V shed 0 bases and J shed 2 bases, with 9 bases lying between them. CDR1 is SGHNT and CDR2 is YYREEE in the germline V gene (reference sequence). The CDR3 nucleotides are TGTGCCAGCAGCTTGGATACGGGGCCCTACAATGAGCAGTTCTTC. This sequence encodes CASSLDTGPYNEQFF.

The CDR3 here is CASSLATGPETQYF. As DNA, the CDR3 is TGTGCCAGCAGTTTAGCGACAGGTCCAGAGACCCAGTACTTC. J is TRBJ2-5 and V is TRBV28, with D perhaps matching TRBD1 (6 bases). The CDR3 totals 14 residues. V lost 2 bases and J 4 bases, leaving 11 bases between the germline ends. Germline CDR1 is MDHEN and CDR2 is SYDVKM.

CDR3 nucleotide sequence: TGCAGCGTGAAACAGGGGGCGGCTGCCGTAGAGCAGTTCTTC. Residues: CSVKQGAAAVEQFF. This rearrangement joins TRBV29-1 to TRBJ2-1; 9 bases are shared with TRBD1. This CDR3 spans 14 amino acids. CDR1 SQVTM and CDR2 ANQGSEA come from the germline V gene. With 6 bases clipped from V and 10 bases from J, the junction kept 13 bases outside the gene matches.

The CDR3 sequence is CASSLGQANTGELFF. The CDR3 DNA reads as TGTGCCAGCAGCCTCGGACAGGCGAACACCGGGGAGCTGTTTTTT. The V and J genes are TRBV7-9 and TRBJ2-2; TRBD1 matches at 7 bases. Germline V gives CDR1 SEHNR, CDR2 FQNEAQ (reference sequence). This CDR3 comprises 15 residues. V shed 5 bases and J 0 bases; nucleotides not matched to a gene: 3.

V gene TRBV6-6 combines with J gene TRBJ1-5; unclear D gene. V gave up 5 bases and J gave up 2 bases, with 16 bases separating them. Germline V gene sequence: CDR1 MNHNY, CDR2 SVGAGI (reference sequence). The CDR3 has 16 residues. CDR3 nucleotides: TGTGCCAGCAGTACTCCGGGGTACGAGGGCAATCAGCCCCAGCATTTT. This codes for CASSTPGYEGNQPQHF.

As regards this clone: The same CDR3 can be traced to other DNA sequences in this sample. The chain recombines TRBV5-4 with TRBJ2-7; 7 bases line up with TRBD1. Germline V gives CDR1 SGHNT, CDR2 YYREEE (reference sequence). The J segment lost 0 bases and the V segment lost 4 bases, leaving 4 bases of the junction unmatched. The CDR3 runs 14 residues. CDR3 DNA: TGTGCCAGCAGCCCGGGACAGAGCTCCTACGAGCAGTACTTC. It yields the protein CASSPGQSSYEQYF.

This chain links TRBV27 with TRBJ2-7; D call uncertain. The CDR3 runs to 13 residues. CDR1 and CDR2 (germline): MNHEY, SMNVEV (reference sequence). Trimming took off 2 bases at V and 0 bases at J, with 5 bases between the two ends. CDR3 nucleotide sequence: TGTGCCAGCAGTTTAACCTTCTCCTACGAGCAGTACTTC. This encodes CASSLTFSYEQYF.

This clone came up once. The chain is built from TRBV15 and TRBJ1-2; D is unresolved. This CDR3 is 16 amino acids long. Per the germline V gene, CDR1 is LNHNV and CDR2 is YYDKDF (reference sequence). With 6 bases removed from V and 4 bases from J, the gap between germline ends came to 21 bases. In nucleotides, the CDR3 is TGTGCCACCAGAGGTATACAGCGCGGGTTTTCCTATGGCTACACCTTC. Its protein is CATRGIQRGFSYGYTF.

The rearrangement links TRBV9 to TRBJ2-5, with D hard to call. Germline CDR1 and CDR2: SGDLS and YYNGEE. The CDR3 loop spans 13 amino acids. The V end was cut by 0 bases, the J end by 4 bases, with 7 bases between. CDR3 nucleotide sequence: TGTGCCAGCAGCGTAGGGCTATCAGAGACCCAGTACTTC. This codes for CASSVGLSETQYF.

V gene TRBV7-8 combines with J gene TRBJ2-7, with D possibly being TRBD2 (6 bases). Germline CDR1 is SGHVS and CDR2 is FQNEAQ. The CDR3 totals 13 residues. Trimming took 3 bases from V and 3 from J, leaving 9 bases between them. The CDR3: CASSLTDYYEQYF. The CDR3 DNA is TGTGCCAGCAGCTTGACGGACTACTACGAGCAGTACTTC.

The rearrangement uses TRBV4-1 and TRBJ2-2, with D possibly being TRBD1 (6 bases). V was trimmed by 0 bases and J by 10 bases, leaving 12 bases between them. Looked up from germline, CDR1 is MGHRA and CDR2 is YSYEKL. This CDR3 region has 14 residues. The CDR3 DNA is TGCGCCAGCAGCCAAGACATATGGGGGCAGGAGCTGTTTTTT. Amino acids: CASSQDIWGQELFF.

This sequence joins TRBV11-2 and TRBJ2-7; D is possibly TRBD1 or TRBD2 (5 bases each). Germline V lookup: CDR1 SGHAT, CDR2 FQNNGV. Trimming pared 6 bases from V and 7 bases from J, leaving 16 bases between. The CDR3 runs to 13 residues. DNA for the CDR3: TGTGCCAGCAGTCCCGGGACCCCAAGTGAGCAGTACTTC. Its protein is CASSPGTPSEQYF.

The chain is built from TRBV6-5 and TRBJ2-7, with D perhaps assigned TRBD1 or TRBD2 (5 bases each). The CDR3 consists of 14 residues. CDR1 and CDR2 (germline): MNHEY, SVGAGI. V lost 5 bases and J lost 3, with 14 bases in between. The CDR3 loop is CASSPYERGYEQYF. DNA for the CDR3: TGTGCCAGCAGTCCTTATGAGAGGGGCTACGAGCAGTACTTC.

V and J are TRBV27 and TRBJ2-1; the D gene is possibly TRBD1 (5 bases). This CDR3 is built from 15 residues. Trimming removed 4 bases from V and 2 bases from J, with 12 bases in between. CDR1 and CDR2 from the germline V gene are MNHEY and SMNVEV (reference sequence). In DNA, the CDR3 is TGTGCCAGCAGTTCTCTGACAGACGCCTACAATGAGCAGTTCTTC. Translating it yields CASSSLTDAYNEQFF.